The sequence of this TCR beta chain was determined in a study of T-cell memory formation after mild COVID-19. Study overall: Largely, TCR clusters stayed within a single donor.

Whole-study findings and limits: The finding that pre-infection memory included some responding clones suggested that cross-reactive memory joined. CM and EM subsets held most contracting CD4+ clones; EMRA held CD8+ ones.

Constant-segment primers served in 5'RACE that generated TCR alpha and TCR beta cDNA libraries bearing sample barcodes and UMIs. TCRdb redid the calling of the 5' RACE reads with MiXCR, one entry per CDR3 protein. Of tens of thousands of distinct CDR3 sequences listed, 9.5% are singletons. This CDR3 region has 15 residues. V shed 5 bases and J shed 2 bases, with 13 bases lying between them. The germline V gene encodes CDR1 SGHRS and CDR2 YFSETQ. With respect to this clonotype: Antigen unknown.

The chain recombines TRBV5-1 with TRBJ1-4; a possible D gene is TRBD1 (6 bases). The source is a young man who had mild COVID-19 (a few samples of this study predate the infection). Cell type and time point are not known. Sequenced: PBMCs or a T cell subset sorted from them (not recorded which). CDR3 coding DNA: TGCGCCAGCAGATATACAGGGCAGACTAATGAAAAACTGTTTTTT. It translates to CASRYTGQTNEKLFF.